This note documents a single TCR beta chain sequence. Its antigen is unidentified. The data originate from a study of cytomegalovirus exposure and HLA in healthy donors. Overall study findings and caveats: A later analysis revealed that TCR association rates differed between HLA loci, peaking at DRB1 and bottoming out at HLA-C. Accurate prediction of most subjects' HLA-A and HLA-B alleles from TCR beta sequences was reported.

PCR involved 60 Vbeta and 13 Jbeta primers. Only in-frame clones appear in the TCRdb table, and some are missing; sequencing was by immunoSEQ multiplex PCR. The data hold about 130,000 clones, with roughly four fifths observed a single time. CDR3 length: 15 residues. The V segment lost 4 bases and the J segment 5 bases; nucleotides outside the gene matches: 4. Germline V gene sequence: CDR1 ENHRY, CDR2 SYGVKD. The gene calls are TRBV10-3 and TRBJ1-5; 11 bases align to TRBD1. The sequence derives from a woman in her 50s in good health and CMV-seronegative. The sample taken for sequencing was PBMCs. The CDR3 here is CAISGTGQGDQPQHF. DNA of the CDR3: TGTGCCATCAGTGGGACGGGACAGGGGGATCAGCCCCAGCATTTT.